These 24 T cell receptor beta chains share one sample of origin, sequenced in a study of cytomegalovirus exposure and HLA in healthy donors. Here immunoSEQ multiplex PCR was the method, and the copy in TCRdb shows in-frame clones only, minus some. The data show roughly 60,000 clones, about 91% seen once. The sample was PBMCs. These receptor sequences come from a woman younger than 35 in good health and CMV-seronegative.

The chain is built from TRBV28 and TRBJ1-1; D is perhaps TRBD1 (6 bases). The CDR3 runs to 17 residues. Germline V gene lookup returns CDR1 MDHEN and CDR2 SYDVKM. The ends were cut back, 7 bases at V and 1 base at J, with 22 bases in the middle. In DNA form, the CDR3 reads TGTGCCAGCACTTCCGAACCTCCGGGACACCGGAACACTGAAGCTTTCTTT. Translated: CASTSEPPGHRNTEAFF.

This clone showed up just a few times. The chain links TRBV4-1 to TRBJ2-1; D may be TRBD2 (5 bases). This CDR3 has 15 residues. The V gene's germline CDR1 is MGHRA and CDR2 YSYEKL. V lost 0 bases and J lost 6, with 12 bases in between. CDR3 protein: CASSQDRAGVNEQFF. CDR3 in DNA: TGCGCCAGCAGCCAAGATAGGGCCGGGGTCAATGAGCAGTTCTTC.

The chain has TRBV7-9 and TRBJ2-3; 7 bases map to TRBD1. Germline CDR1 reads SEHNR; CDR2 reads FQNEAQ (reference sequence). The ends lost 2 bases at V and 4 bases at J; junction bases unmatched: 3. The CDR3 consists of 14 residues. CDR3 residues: CASSLMTGPDTQYF. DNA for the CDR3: TGTGCCAGCAGCTTAATGACAGGGCCAGATACGCAGTATTTT.

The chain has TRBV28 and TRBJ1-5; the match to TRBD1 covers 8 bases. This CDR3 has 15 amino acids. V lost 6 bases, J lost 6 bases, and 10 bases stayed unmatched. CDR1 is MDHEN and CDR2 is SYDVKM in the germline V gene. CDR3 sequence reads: CASRSGQGAGQPQHF. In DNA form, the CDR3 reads TGTGCCAGCAGGTCTGGGCAGGGGGCAGGTCAGCCCCAGCATTTT.

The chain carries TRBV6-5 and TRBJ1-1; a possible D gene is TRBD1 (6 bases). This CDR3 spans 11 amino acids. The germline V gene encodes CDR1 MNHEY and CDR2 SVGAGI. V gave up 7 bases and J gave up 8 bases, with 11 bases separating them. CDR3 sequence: CASNKGHEAFF. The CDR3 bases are TGTGCCAGCAATAAGGGACACGAAGCTTTCTTT.

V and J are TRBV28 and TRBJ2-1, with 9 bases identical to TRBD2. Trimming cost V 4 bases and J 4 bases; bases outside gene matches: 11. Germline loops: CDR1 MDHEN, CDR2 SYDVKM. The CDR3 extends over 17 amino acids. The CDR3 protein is CASSSPSVSGSYNEQFF. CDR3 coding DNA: TGTGCCAGCAGTTCCCCCTCGGTTAGCGGGAGTTACAATGAGCAGTTCTTC. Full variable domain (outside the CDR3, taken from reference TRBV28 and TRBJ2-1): DVKVTQSSRYLVKRTGEKVFLECVQDMDHENMFWYRQDPGLGLRLIYFSYDVKMKEKGDIPEGYSVSREKKERFSLILESASTNQTSMYLCASSSPSVSGSYNEQFFGPGTRLTVL.

Here the CDR3 reads CASSLAQGSNQPQHF. The CDR3 DNA reads TGTGCCAGCAGCCTGGCCCAGGGCAGCAATCAGCCCCAGCATTTT. The chain links TRBV28 to TRBJ1-5, with D possibly matching TRBD1 (5 bases). Trimming removed 6 bases from V and 1 base from J, with 13 bases in between. CDR1 and CDR2 from the germline V gene are MDHEN and SYDVKM. CDR3 size: 15 residues.

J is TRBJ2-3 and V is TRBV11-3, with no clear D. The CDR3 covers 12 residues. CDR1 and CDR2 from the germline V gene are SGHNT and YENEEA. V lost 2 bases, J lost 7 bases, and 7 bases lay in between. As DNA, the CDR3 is TGTGCCAGCAGCTTAAGACTGAATACGCAGTATTTT. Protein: CASSLRLNTQYF.

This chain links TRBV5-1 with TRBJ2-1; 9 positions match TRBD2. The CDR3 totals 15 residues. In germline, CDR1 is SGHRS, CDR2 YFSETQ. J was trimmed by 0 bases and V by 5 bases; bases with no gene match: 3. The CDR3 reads CASSTSGLSYNEQFF. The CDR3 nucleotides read TGCGCCAGCAGTACTAGCGGGCTCTCCTACAATGAGCAGTTCTTC.

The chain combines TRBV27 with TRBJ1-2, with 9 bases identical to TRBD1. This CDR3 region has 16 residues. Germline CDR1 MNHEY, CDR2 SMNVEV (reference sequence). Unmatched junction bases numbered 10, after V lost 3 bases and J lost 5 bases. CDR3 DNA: TGTGCCAGCAGTTTCCACACAGGGGGCACGGCGTATGGCTACACCTTC. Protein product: CASSFHTGGTAYGYTF.

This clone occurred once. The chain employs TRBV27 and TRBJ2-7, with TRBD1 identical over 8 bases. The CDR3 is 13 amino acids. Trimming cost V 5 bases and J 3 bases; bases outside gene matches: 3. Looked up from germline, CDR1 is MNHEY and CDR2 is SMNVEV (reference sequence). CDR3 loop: CASSPGTGYEQYF. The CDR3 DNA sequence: TGTGCCAGCAGTCCAGGGACAGGCTACGAGCAGTACTTC.

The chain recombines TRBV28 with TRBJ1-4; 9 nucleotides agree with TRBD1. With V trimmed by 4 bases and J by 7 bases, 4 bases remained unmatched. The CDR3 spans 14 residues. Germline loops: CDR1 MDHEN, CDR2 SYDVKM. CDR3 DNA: TGTGCCAGCAGTTCCGGGACAGGGCTTGAAAAACTGTTTTTT. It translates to CASSSGTGLEKLFF.

CDR3 DNA sequence: TGTGCCAGCAGGCCTGGACTAGCGCCTGCTAAGCAGTATTTT. It codes for CASRPGLAPAKQYF. This sequence joins TRBV28 and TRBJ2-3; 9 nucleotides agree with TRBD2. The J segment lost 11 bases and the V segment lost 6 bases, leaving 12 bases of the junction unmatched. From germline, CDR1 is MDHEN and CDR2 SYDVKM. This CDR3 comprises 14 residues.

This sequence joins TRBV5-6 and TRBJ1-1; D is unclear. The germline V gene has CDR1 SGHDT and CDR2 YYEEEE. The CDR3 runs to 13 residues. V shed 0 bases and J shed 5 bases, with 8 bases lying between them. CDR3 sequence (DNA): TGTGCCAGCAGCTTGGGGGGAGCGACTGAAGCTTTCTTT. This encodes CASSLGGATEAFF.

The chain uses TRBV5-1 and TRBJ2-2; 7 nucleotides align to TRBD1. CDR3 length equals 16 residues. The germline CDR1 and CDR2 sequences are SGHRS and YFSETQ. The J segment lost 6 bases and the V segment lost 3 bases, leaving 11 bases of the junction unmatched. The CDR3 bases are TGCGCCAGCAGCTACAGGACAGGAAATAGTCCCGGGGAGCTGTTTTTT. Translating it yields CASSYRTGNSPGELFF.

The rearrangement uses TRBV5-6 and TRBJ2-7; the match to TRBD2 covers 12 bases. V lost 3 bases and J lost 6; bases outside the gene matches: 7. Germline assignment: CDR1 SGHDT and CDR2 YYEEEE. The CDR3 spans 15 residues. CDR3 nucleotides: TGTGCCAGCAGCTATGGGACTAGCGGGTCGGGCGAGCAGTACTTC. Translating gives CASSYGTSGSGEQYF.

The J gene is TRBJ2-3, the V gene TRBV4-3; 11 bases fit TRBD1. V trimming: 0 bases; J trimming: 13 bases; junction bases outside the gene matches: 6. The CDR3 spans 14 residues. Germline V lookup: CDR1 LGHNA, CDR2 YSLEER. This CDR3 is CASSQELGQGGEYF. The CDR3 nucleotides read TGCGCCAGCAGCCAAGAGTTGGGACAGGGGGGGGAGTATTTT.

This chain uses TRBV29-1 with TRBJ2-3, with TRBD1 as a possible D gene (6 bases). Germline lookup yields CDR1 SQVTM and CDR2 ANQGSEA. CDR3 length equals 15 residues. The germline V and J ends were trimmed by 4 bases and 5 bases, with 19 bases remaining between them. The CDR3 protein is CSVAPSWKGVDTQYF. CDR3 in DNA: TGCAGCGTTGCCCCCTCTTGGAAGGGGGTAGATACGCAGTATTTT.

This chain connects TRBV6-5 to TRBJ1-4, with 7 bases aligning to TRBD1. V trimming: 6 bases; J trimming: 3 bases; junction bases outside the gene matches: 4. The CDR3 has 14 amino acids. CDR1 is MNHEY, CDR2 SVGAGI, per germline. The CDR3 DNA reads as TGTGCCAGCAGGACAGGGATAGCTAATGAAAAACTGTTTTTT. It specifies CASRTGIANEKLFF.

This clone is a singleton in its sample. CDR3 sequence reads: CASSQEGVVLWGQPQHF. The CDR3 DNA follows: TGTGCCAGCAGCCAAGAGGGGGTTGTCCTCTGGGGTCAGCCCCAGCATTTT. The chain couples TRBV5-8 to TRBJ1-5, with a tentative D call TRBD1 (6 bases). V lost 4 bases and J 6 bases, leaving 23 bases between the germline ends. Germline V gene data show CDR1 as SGHTS and CDR2 as YDEGEE. This CDR3 contains 17 residues.

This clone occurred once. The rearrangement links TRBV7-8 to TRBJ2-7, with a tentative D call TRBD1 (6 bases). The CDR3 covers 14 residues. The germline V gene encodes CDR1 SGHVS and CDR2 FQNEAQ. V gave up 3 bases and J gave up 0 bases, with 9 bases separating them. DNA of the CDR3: TGTGCCAGCAGCTTTAACAGGGACTCCTACGAGCAGTACTTC. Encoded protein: CASSFNRDSYEQYF.

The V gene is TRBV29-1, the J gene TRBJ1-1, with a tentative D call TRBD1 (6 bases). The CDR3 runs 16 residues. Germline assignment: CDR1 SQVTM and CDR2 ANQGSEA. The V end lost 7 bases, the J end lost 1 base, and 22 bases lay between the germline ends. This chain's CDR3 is CSGTVPGRSANTEAFF. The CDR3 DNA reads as TGCAGCGGGACAGTCCCTGGCAGATCTGCGAACACTGAAGCTTTCTTT.

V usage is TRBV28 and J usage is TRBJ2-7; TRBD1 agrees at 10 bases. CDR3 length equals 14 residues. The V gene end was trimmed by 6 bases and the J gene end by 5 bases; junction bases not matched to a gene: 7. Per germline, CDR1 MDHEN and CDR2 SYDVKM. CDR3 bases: TGTGCCAGCAGCGAACGGGACAGGGGTCACGAGCAGTACTTC. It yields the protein CASSERDRGHEQYF.

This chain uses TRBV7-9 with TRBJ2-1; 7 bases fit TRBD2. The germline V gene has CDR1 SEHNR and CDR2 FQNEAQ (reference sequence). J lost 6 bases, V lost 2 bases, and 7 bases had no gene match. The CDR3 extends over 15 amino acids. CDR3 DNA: TGTGCCAGCAGCTTACTGGCTAGCGGATTCAATGAGCAGTTCTTC. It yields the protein CASSLLASGFNEQFF.